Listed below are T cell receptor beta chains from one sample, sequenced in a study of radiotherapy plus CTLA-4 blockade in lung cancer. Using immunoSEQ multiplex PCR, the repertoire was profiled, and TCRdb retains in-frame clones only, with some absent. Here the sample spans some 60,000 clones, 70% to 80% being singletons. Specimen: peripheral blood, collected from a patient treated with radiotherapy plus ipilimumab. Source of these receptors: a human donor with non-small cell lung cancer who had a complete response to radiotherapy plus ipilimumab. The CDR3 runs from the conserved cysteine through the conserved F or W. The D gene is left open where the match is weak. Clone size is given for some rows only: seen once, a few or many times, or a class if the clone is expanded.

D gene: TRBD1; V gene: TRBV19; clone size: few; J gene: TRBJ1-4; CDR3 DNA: TGTGCCAGTAGTTTCGACAGGGCTAATGAAAAACTGTTTTTT; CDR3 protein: CASSFDRANEKLFF
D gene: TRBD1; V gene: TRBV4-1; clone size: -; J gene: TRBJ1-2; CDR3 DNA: TGCGCCAGCAGCCCGACCGATAGGACAGGCTCTAACTATGGCTACACCTTC; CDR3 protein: CASSPTDRTGSNYGYTF
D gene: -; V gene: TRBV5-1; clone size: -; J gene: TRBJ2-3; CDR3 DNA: TGCGCCAGCAGCGGGGGCTGGGGGACGACGTCTAGCACAGATACGCAGTATTTT; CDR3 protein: CASSGGWGTTSSTDTQYF
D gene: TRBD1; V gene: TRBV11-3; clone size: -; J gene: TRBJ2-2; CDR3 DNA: TGTGCCAGCAGCTTAGCTGGGACAGGGAACACCGGGGAGCTGTTTTTT; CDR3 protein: CASSLAGTGNTGELFF
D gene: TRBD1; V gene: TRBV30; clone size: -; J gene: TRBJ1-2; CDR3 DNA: TGTGCCTGGCGCCGGGACAGCGCGGCGGGTGGCTACACCTTC; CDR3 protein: CAWRRDSAAGGYTF
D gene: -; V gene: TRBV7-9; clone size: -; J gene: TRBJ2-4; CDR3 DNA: TGTGCCAGCAACGAGGCTGGGGGGGCCAAAAACATTCAGTACTTC; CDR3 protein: CASNEAGGAKNIQYF
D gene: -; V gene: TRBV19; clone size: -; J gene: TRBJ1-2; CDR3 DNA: TGTGCCAGTAGTATTAAAGGGGGTCTCCTGCTATATGGCTACACCTTC; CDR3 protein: CASSIKGGLLLYGYTF
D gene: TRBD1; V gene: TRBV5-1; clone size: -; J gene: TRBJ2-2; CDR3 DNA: TGCGCCAGCAGCTTGGGATGGGACAGGGGCACCGGGGAGCTGTTTTTT; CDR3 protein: CASSLGWDRGTGELFF
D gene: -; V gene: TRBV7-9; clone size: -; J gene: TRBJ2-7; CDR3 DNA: TGTGCCAGCAGCTTAGAAGTCTCAGTACGCTCCTACGAGCAGTACTTC; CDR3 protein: CASSLEVSVRSYEQYF
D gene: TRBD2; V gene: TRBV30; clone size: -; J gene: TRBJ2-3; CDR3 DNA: TGTGCCTGGAGTGTACGGACTAGCGGGGGGGCCCAAGATACGCAGTATTTT; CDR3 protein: CAWSVRTSGGAQDTQYF
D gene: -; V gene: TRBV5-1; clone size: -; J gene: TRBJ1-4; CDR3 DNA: TGCGCCAGCGGCGCCTCAGGGGAAGCTAATGAAAAACTGTTTTTT; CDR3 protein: CASGASGEANEKLFF
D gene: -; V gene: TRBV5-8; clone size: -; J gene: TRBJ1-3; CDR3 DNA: TGTGCCAGCAGTTCTGGACAAGTCTATTACTCTGGAAACACCATATATTTT; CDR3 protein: CASSSGQVYYSGNTIYF
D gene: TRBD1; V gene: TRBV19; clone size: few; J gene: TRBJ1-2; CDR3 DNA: TGTGCCAGTAGTATAGGGGGACAGGGCGATTGGAGGGCCTATGGCTACACCTTC; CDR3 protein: CASSIGGQGDWRAYGYTF
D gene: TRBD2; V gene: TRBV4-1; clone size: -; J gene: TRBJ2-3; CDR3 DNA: TGCGCCAGCAGCCCGTTCGGCGGGGGTATCACAGATACGCAGTATTTT; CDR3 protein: CASSPFGGGITDTQYF
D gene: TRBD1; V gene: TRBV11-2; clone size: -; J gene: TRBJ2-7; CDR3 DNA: TGTGCCAGCAGCTTACTCAGGGGGCTATGGGAGCAGTACTTC; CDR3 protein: CASSLLRGLWEQYF
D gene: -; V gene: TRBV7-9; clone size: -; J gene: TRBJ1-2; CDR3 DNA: TGTGCCAGCAGCTTAGCGGAGGGCCTTGGAGGCTACACCTTC; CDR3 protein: CASSLAEGLGGYTF
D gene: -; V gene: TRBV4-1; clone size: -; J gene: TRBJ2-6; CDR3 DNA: TGCGCCAGCAGCCAAGCACATGGCAGTCTGGACGTCCTGACTTTC; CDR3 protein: CASSQAHGSLDVLTF
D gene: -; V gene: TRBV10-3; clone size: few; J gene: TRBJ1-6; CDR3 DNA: TGTGCCATCAGTGAGTCGGGGGCGGACTTATTGAATTCACCCCTCCACTTT; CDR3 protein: CAISESGADLLNSPLHF
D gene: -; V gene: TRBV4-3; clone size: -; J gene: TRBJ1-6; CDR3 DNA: TGCGCCAGCAGCCAACAGGGATTCGGGTACTCACCCCTCCACTTT; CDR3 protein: CASSQQGFGYSPLHF
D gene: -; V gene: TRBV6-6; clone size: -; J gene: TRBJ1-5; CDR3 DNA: TGTGCCAGCAGTCTAGACGGAAATAGCAATCAGCCCCAGCATTTT; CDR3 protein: CASSLDGNSNQPQHF
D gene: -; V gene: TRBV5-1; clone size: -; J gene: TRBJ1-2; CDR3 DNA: TGCGCCAGCAGCTTGGGCAGGACTAACTATGGCTACACCTTC; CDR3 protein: CASSLGRTNYGYTF
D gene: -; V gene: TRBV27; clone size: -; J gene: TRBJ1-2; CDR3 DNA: TGTGCCAGCAGCCTGACAGGCTTCTATGGCTACACCTTC; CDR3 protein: CASSLTGFYGYTF
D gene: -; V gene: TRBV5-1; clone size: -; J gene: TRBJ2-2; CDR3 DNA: TGCGCCAGCAGCTTGGCCCTCGGTGGTTGGACCGGGGAGCTGTTTTTT; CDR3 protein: CASSLALGGWTGELFF
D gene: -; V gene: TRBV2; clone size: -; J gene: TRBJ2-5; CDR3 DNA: TGTGCCAGCAGCTCGAGGGTTTCTTCTCTAGAGCAAGAGACCCAGTACTTC; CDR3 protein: CASSSRVSSLEQETQYF
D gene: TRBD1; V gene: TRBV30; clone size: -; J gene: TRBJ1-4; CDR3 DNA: TGTGCCTGGAGTCCCGGGACAGGGGAACCAAAACTGTTTTTT; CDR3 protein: CAWSPGTGEPKLFF
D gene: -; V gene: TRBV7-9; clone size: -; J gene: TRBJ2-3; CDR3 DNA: TGTGCCAGCAGGCTCGCCGTCGGGCGGGGCCCAGATACGCAGTATTTT; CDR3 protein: CASRLAVGRGPDTQYF
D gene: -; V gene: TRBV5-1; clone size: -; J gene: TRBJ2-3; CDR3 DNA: TGCGCCAGCAGCTCGCCACTTAACACAGATACGCAGTATTTT; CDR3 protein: CASSSPLNTDTQYF
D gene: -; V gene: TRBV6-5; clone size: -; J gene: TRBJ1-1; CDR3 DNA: TGTGCCGGCAGTTACTCCGCAGGTCTGAACACTGAAGCTTTCTTT; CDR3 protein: CAGSYSAGLNTEAFF
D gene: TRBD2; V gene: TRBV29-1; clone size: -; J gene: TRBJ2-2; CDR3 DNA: TGCAGCGTTGTCCTTGGGACTAGCGGAACCGGGGAGCTGTTTTTT; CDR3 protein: CSVVLGTSGTGELFF